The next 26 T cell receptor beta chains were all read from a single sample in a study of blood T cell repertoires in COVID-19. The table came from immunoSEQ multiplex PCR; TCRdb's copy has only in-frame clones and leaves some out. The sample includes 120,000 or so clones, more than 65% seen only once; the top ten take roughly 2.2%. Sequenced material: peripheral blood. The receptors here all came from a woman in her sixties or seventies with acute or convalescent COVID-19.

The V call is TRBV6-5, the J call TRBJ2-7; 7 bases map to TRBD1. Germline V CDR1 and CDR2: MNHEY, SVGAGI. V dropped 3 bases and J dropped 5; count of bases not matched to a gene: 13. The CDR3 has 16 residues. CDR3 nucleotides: TGTGCCAGCAGTTATGGGCAGGGGGTATTCCTCCACGAGCAGTACTTC. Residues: CASSYGQGVFLHEQYF.

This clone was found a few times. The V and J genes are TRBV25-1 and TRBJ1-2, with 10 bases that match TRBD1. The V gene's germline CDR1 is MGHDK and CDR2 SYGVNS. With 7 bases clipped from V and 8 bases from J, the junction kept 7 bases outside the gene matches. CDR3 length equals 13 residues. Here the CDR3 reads CASKTGGPGGYTF. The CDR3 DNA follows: TGTGCCAGCAAGACAGGGGGCCCAGGAGGCTACACCTTC.

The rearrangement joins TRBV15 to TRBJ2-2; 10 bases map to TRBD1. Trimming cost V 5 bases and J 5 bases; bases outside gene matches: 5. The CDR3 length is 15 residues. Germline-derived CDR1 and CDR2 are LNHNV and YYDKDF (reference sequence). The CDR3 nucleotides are TGTGCCACCAGCCCCGGGACAGGGGCGACCGGGGAGCTGTTTTTT. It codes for CATSPGTGATGELFF.

This CDR3 reads CASSPREKVPWTF. In DNA form, the CDR3 reads TGCGCCAGCAGCCCTAGGGAGAAGGTGCCGTGGACCTTC. The chain recombines TRBV5-1 with TRBJ1-2; D not resolved. The CDR3 runs to 13 residues. Per germline, CDR1 SGHRS and CDR2 YFSETQ. The V end was cut by 4 bases, the J end by 14 bases, with 21 bases between. The full variable domain, rest sourced from reference TRBV5-1 and TRBJ1-2, is KAGVTQTPRYLIKTRGQQVTLSCSPISGHRSVSWYQQTPGQGLQFLFEYFSETQRNKGNFPGRFSGRQFSNSRSEMNVSTLELGDSALYLCASSPREKVPWTFGSGTRLTVV.

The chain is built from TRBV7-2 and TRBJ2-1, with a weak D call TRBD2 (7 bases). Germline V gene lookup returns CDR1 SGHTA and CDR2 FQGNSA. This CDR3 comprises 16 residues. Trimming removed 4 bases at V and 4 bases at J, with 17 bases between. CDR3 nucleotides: TGTGCCAGCAGCTCTTACCGGGGGGCCACGTACAATGAGCAGTTCTTC. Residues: CASSSYRGATYNEQFF.

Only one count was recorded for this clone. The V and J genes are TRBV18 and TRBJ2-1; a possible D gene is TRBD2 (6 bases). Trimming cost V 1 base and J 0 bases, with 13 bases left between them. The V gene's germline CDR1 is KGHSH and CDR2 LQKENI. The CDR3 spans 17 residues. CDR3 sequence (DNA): TGTGCCAGCTCACCACGACGTGGAGGGGTCTCCTACAATGAGCAGTTCTTC. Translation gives CASSPRRGGVSYNEQFF.

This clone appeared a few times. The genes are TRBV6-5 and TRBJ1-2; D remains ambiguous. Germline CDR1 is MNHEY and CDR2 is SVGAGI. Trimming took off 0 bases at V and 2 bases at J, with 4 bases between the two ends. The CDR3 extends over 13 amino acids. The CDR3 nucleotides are TGTGCCAGCAGTTACTCCGTAAACTATGGCTACACCTTC. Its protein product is CASSYSVNYGYTF.

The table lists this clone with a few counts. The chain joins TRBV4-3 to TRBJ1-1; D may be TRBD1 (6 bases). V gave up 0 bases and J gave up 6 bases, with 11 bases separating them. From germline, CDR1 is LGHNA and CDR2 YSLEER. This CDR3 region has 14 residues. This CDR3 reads CASSQEGGVPEAFF. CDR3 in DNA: TGCGCCAGCAGCCAAGAAGGGGGGGTCCCTGAAGCTTTCTTT.

The CDR3 loop is CAWSNLAVSYNEQFF. CDR3 nucleotide sequence: TGTGCCTGGAGCAATCTAGCGGTCTCCTACAATGAGCAGTTCTTC. The chain has TRBV30 and TRBJ2-1, with 7 positions matching TRBD2. CDR1 GTSNPN and CDR2 SVGIG come from the germline V gene (reference sequence). Trimming removed 3 bases from V and 0 bases from J; junction bases left unmatched: 5. The length of the CDR3 is 15 residues.

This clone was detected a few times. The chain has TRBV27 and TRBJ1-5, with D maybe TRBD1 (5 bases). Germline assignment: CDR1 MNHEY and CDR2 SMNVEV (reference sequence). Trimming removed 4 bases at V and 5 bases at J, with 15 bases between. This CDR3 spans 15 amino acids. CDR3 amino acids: CASSSAGRGDQPQHF. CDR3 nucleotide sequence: TGTGCCAGCAGTTCGGCGGGGAGAGGGGATCAGCCCCAGCATTTT.

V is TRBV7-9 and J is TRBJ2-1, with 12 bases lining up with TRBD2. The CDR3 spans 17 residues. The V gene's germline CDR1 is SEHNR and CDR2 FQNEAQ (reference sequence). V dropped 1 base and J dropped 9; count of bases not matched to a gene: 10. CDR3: CASSLGPSGRAGSEQFF. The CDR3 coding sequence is TGTGCCAGCAGCTTAGGGCCTAGCGGGAGGGCAGGGAGTGAGCAGTTCTTC. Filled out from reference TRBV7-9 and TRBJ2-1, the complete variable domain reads DTGVSQNPRHKITKRGQNVTFRCDPISEHNRLYWYRQTLGQGPEFLTYFQNEAQLEKSRLLSDRFSAERPKGSFSTLEIQRTEQGDSAMYLCASSLGPSGRAGSEQFFGPGTRLTVL.

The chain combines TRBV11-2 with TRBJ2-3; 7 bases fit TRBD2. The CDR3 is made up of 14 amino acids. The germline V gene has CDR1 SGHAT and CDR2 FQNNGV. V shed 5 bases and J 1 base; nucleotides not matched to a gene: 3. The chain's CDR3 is CASSPRGGTDTQYF. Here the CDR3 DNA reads TGTGCCAGCAGCCCCCGGGGGGGCACAGATACGCAGTATTTT.

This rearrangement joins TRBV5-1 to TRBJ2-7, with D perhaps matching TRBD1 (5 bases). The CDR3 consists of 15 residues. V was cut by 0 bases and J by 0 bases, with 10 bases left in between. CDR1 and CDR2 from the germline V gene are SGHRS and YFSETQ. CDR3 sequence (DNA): TGCGCCAGCAGCTTGGGAGACAGTTTCTCCTACGAGCAGTACTTC. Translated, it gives CASSLGDSFSYEQYF. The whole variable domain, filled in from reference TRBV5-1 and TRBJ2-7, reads KAGVTQTPRYLIKTRGQQVTLSCSPISGHRSVSWYQQTPGQGLQFLFEYFSETQRNKGNFPGRFSGRQFSNSRSEMNVSTLELGDSALYLCASSLGDSFSYEQYFGPGTRLTVT.

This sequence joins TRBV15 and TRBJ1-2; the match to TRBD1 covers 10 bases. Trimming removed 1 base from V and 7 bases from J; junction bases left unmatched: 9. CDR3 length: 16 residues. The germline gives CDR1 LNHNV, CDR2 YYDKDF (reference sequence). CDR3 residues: CATSRAPRQGAFGYTF. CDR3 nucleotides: TGTGCCACCAGCAGAGCCCCTCGACAGGGGGCTTTTGGCTACACCTTC.

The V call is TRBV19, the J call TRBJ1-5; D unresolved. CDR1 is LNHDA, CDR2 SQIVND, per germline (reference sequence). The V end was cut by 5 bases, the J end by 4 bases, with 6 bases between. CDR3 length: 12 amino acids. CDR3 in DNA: TGTGCCAGTAGTCTCCAGAATCAGCCCCAGCATTTT. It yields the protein CASSLQNQPQHF.

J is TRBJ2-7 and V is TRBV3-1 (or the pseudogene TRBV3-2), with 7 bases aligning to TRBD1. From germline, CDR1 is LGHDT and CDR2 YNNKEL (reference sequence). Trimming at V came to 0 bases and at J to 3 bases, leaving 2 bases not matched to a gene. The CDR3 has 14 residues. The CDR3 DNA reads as TGTGCCAGCAGCCAAGAAGGGGGCCGCTACGAGCAGTACTTC. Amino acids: CASSQEGGRYEQYF.

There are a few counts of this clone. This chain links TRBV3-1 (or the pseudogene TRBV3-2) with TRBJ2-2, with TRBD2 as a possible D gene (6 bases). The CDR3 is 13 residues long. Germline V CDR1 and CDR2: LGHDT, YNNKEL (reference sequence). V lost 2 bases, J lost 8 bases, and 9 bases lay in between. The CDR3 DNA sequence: TGTGCCAGCAGCCAATTCGGGGGAGGGGAGCTGTTTTTT. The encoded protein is CASSQFGGGELFF.

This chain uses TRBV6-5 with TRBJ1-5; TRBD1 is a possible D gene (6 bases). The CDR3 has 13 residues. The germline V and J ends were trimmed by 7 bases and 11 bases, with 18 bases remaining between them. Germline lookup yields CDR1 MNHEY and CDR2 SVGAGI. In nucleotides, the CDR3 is TGTGCCAGCACCCAGAAAGAAGGGACAACCCAGCATTTT. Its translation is CASTQKEGTTQHF.

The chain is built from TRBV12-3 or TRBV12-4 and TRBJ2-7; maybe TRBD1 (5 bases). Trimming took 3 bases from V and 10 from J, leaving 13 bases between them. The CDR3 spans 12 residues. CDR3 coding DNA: TGTGCCAGCAGTTTTGGCAGGGCGAGTCAGTACTTC. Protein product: CASSFGRASQYF.

The CDR3 DNA follows: TGTGCCAGCAGCCGGGACAGCCCTACCTACAATGAGCAGTTCTTC. Translation gives CASSRDSPTYNEQFF. The chain is built from TRBV16 and TRBJ2-1, with 7 bases fitting TRBD1. Germline CDR1 and CDR2: KGHSY and FQNENV. The CDR3 is 15 residues long. V dropped 4 bases and J dropped 2; count of bases not matched to a gene: 5.

CDR3 DNA: TGTGCCAGCAGCCACGGGGTGGGAGCAGAGACCCAGTACTTC. Residues: CASSHGVGAETQYF. The chain carries TRBV6-2 or TRBV6-3 and TRBJ2-5; D may be TRBD2 (5 bases). V lost 6 bases and J lost 4, with 15 bases in between. Germline V gene data show CDR1 as MNHEY and CDR2 as SVGEGT. The CDR3 totals 14 residues.

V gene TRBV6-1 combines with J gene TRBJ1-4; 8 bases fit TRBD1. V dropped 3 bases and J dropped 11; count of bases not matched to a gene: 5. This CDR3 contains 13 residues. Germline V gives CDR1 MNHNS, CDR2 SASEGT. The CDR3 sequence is CASSDGQGMKLFF. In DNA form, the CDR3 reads TGTGCCAGCAGTGATGGACAGGGAATGAAACTGTTTTTT.

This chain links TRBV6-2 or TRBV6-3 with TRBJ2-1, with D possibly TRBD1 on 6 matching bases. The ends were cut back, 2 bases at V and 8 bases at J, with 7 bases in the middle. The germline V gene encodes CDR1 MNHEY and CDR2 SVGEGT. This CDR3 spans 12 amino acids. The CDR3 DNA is TGTGCCAGCAGTTACCAGGGGTATGAGCAGTTCTTC. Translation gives CASSYQGYEQFF.

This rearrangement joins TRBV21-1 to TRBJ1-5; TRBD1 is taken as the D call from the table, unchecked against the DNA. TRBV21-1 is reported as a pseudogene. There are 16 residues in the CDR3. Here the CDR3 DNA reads TGTGCCAGCAGCAAAGTGGAGGACAGGGTCAATCAGCCCCAGCATTTT. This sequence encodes CASSKVEDRVNQPQHF.

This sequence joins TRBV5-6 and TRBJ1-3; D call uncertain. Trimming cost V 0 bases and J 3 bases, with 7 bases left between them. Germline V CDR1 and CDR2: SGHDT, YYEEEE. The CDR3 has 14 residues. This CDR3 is CASSLGHGGNTIYF. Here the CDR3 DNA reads TGTGCCAGCAGCTTGGGACACGGTGGAAACACCATATATTTT.

The DNA of the CDR3 is TGTGCCAGCAGCCACCTGACTAGCGGGAGGGCCAACACCGGGGAGCTGTTTTTT. It specifies CASSHLTSGRANTGELFF. The chain recombines TRBV3-1 (or the pseudogene TRBV3-2) with TRBJ2-2; 14 nucleotides agree with TRBD2. The V segment lost 3 bases and the J segment 2 bases; nucleotides outside the gene matches: 5. The CDR3 length is 18 residues. The germline CDR1 and CDR2 sequences are LGHDT and YNNKEL (reference sequence).